Presented here are 10 T cell receptor beta chains from one specimen sequenced in a study of identical twins. TCRdb independently ran MiXCR on the 5' RACE reads; one entry per CDR3 protein. The profile shows approximately 620,000 distinct CDR3 sequences, 8.5% to 9.5% of them singletons. This sample was also put to use in a study of yellow fever vaccine responses in identical twins.

The material sequenced was PBMCs. These receptors originate from a woman in her late teens or twenties in good health.

This chain links TRBV20-1 with TRBJ2-7; D possibly uses TRBD1 or TRBD2 (5 bases each). The CDR3 covers 13 residues. V lost 5 bases to trimming and J lost 3 bases, with 14 bases between them. Germline V gene lookup returns CDR1 DFQATT and CDR2 SNEGSKA (reference sequence). Written as DNA, the CDR3 is TGCAGTGCTGCCGGGACGGAAGACTACGAGCAGTACTTC. Translated, it gives CSAAGTEDYEQYF.

The V call is TRBV20-1, the J call TRBJ2-3, with D unclear. Deletions cut 0 bases from V and 3 bases from J, with 13 bases between. The CDR3 runs 15 residues. The germline V gene encodes CDR1 DFQATT and CDR2 SNEGSKA (reference sequence). CDR3 loop: CSARDRTQATDTQYF. DNA for the CDR3: TGCAGTGCTAGAGATCGGACGCAAGCGACAGATACGCAGTATTTT.

This clonotype turned up a few times. The CDR3 region has the DNA TGTGCCACCAGCCACGGAGGCTCCTACAATGAGCAGTTCTTC. Protein sequence: CATSHGGSYNEQFF. This chain connects TRBV24-1 to TRBJ2-1, with a possible D match to TRBD2 (5 bases). The CDR3 consists of 14 residues. The germline V gene encodes CDR1 KGHDR and CDR2 SFDVKD. V was pared by 7 bases and J by 0 bases, with 9 bases between.

This clonotype was observed many times. The chain couples TRBV12-3 or TRBV12-4 to TRBJ2-3, with D unclear. The ends were cut back, 2 bases at V and 4 bases at J, with 7 bases in the middle. The CDR3 length is 13 residues. The CDR3 protein is CASSLLRADTQYF. CDR3 nucleotide sequence: TGTGCCAGCAGTTTATTAAGAGCAGATACGCAGTATTTT.

In regard to this clonotype: At one end the junction does not follow the germline gene, possibly because of a read error. V and J are TRBV20-1 and TRBJ2-1; 7 nucleotides match TRBD1. The CDR3 totals 13 residues. The germline CDR1 and CDR2 sequences are DFQATT and SNEGSKA (reference sequence). The CDR3 DNA follows: TGCAGTGCTGGAGACAGGGTGTACAATGAGCAGTTCTTC. It specifies CSAGDRVYNEQFF.

V gene TRBV5-4 combines with J gene TRBJ2-3, with D unresolved. The CDR3 covers 13 residues. The V end was cut by 4 bases, the J end by 7 bases, with 13 bases between. The V gene's germline CDR1 is SGHNT and CDR2 YYREEE (reference sequence). In DNA, the CDR3 is TGTGCCAGCAGCGGGAAGGACCGATATACGCAGTATTTT. Residues: CASSGKDRYTQYF.

The rearrangement uses TRBV5-1 and TRBJ2-5; the match to TRBD1 covers 9 bases. Germline CDR1 SGHRS, CDR2 YFSETQ. With V trimmed by 3 bases and J by 4 bases, 1 base remained unmatched. The CDR3 covers 13 residues. The CDR3 loop reads CASSSDRGETQYF. In DNA, the CDR3 is TGCGCCAGCAGCTCGGACAGGGGAGAGACCCAGTACTTC.

This clonotype turned up a few times. This chain links TRBV12-3 or TRBV12-4 with TRBJ1-2; D may be TRBD1 (6 bases). This CDR3 contains 14 residues. Trimming cost V 0 bases and J 7 bases, with 12 bases left between them. The CDR3 sequence: CASSLAAGAGGYTF. For the CDR3, the DNA is TGTGCCAGCAGTTTAGCGGCAGGGGCAGGTGGCTACACCTTC.

This clonotype occurred many times. The chain is built from TRBV7-3 and TRBJ1-1; 7 nucleotides agree with TRBD1. J was trimmed by 4 bases and V by 5 bases; bases with no gene match: 7. The CDR3 runs to 14 residues. Germline V CDR1 and CDR2: SGHTA, FQGTGA. CDR3 DNA sequence: TGTGCCAGCAGCCCGTCAGGGGGGGTCACTGAAGCTTTCTTT. Translated: CASSPSGGVTEAFF.

This clonotype was detected a few times. V and J are TRBV29-1 and TRBJ1-1; D might be TRBD1 (6 bases). The CDR3 has 16 residues. Germline V gene lookup returns CDR1 SQVTM and CDR2 ANQGSEA. Trimming took off 4 bases at V and 0 bases at J, with 18 bases between the two ends. In DNA form, the CDR3 reads TGCAGCGTTGTCCCCTGGGGGGGGGCGCTGAACACTGAAGCTTTCTTT. Protein: CSVVPWGGALNTEAFF.